Reported below is one T cell receptor beta chain. This clonotype appeared many times. Its antigen is currently not known. Per-nucleotide qualities are absent, and no much larger clonotype sits a single base away. The data are from a study of T cells in Graves' hyperthyroidism and ophthalmopathy (dated by TCRdb to between 2018 and 2021). About the study as a whole: Peripheral blood was collected at initial diagnosis, before any treatment. Once sampling was done, hyperthyroidism patients were given methimazole at a starting dose of 30 mg daily, whereas ophthalmopathy patients were given high-dose intravenous methylprednisolone. Whether ophthalmopathy could be predicted prospectively was tested in an independent validation cohort made up of under 20 hyperthyroidism patients plus 17 patients who later progressed to ophthalmopathy. According to the paper, TCR Vbeta CDR3 sequencing was carried out on about 140 peripheral blood samples, which came from 40 to 45 ophthalmopathy, fewer than 80 hyperthyroidism and some 17 progressor patients. In addition, the study compared T-cell repertoires in thyroid tissue and in blood from about six Graves' hyperthyroidism patients. TCR V-J signatures able to tell the groups apart were searched for in a discovery cohort of 95 to 100 patients, of whom around 43 had Graves' ophthalmopathy and roughly 59 had stable Graves' hyperthyroidism. The roughly 91 discovery patients were randomly divided into training and test sets at a 7:3 ratio. Results the study describes overall, beyond this receptor: Sample size was not statistically predetermined, and investigators were not blinded to group allocation. During validation, the model predicted progression to ophthalmopathy a median of about 5.9 months ahead of onset, with just under 71% sensitivity and 72.22% specificity. Blood samples also contained most of the expanded thyroid clonotypes (frequency above 0.001), which suggests that blood repertoires may reflect thyroid immune responses. In cross-validation, a model built on a 13 V-J signature told ophthalmopathy apart from stable hyperthyroidism with roughly 87% sensitivity and around 83% specificity, and in testing the same model reached 80%/75%.

The CDR3 has 15 amino acids, counting the end cysteine and phenylalanine. The sequence is cut down to CDR3 DNA, 45 bases in frame from base 1. V is cut back by 1 base and J by 7 bases, with 8 bases in the junction unmatched. The germline V gene (reference sequence) sets CDR1 to DFQATT and CDR2 to SNEGSKA. TCR beta CDR3 regions were amplified from RNA transcripts. For the first round of RT-PCR on the TCR CDR3, the HTBI primer set was used together with the Qiagen OneStep RT-PCR kit. A second multiplex PCR round built the libraries, followed by size selection and purification. The libraries were sequenced on an Illumina HiSeq2000 using paired-end 100 bp reads. In the source study's methods: SOAPnuke was used to process the raw data, with reads discarded if the reads contained adapters or uncalled bases, had a mean Phred below 15, or lacked an exact constant-primer or identifier match. COPE v1.2.5 was used to merge the high-quality paired reads, and each unique nucleotide sequence was defined as a clonotype. MiTCR v1.1 was used to align clonotypes to the IMGT TRBV, TRBD and TRBJ reference segments. The analysis included only V-J combinations with a frequency above 0.0001, which together covered over 98% of the repertoires. A TCS score was defined as the ratio between F50 (clonal expansion) and ExV (chaos), using BLOSUM62-based TCRdist between CDR3 peptides within each V-J. Welch's t-statistics and random forest reduced 500 to 650 V-J features to fewer than 15, which were used in a naive Bayes classifier (R e1071). TCRdb reprocessed the public reads (quality trimming at Q25 with fastp, clone calling with MiXCR) and kept in-frame beta chains. CDR3 protein duplicates are merged, each entry listing the most common genes and DNA. The V and J calls shown here were made by TCRdb, not taken from the authors' results. In all, the sample holds approximately 400,000 distinct CDR3 sequences, and approximately 14% of those were seen once. Of the sample, roughly 11% falls within the top ten clones.

A patient counted as having stable Graves' hyperthyroidism if no progression to ophthalmopathy occurred over 18 months of follow-up. Hyperthyroidism patients were newly diagnosed, with disease duration under 2 months, and aged 18 to 65 years. Any patient with an uncontrolled infection, another autoimmune disease, pregnancy or lactation was excluded. Clinical symptoms, serum thyroxine and TRAb, thyroid ultrasound, and orbital computed tomography formed the basis for the diagnoses. PBMCs were isolated from approximately 10 ml of fresh peripheral blood by Ficoll-Paque density gradient centrifugation. Total RNA was extracted with Trizol reagent, and quality was checked on an Agilent 2100 Bioanalyzer.

Sample: blood. This receptor was taken from an older woman with Graves' hyperthyroidism. Recombination connected TRBV20-1 to TRBJ2-1; TRBD2 agrees with 9 junctional bases. CDR3 reads: CSARASGLAGNEQFF. In nucleotide form, the sequence is TGCAGTGCTAGAGCCTCGGGACTAGCAGGGAATGAGCAGTTCTTC.